The T cell receptor (beta chain) described here comes from a study of cytomegalovirus exposure and HLA in healthy donors. Study results and limitations: TCR beta chains numbering 164 were designated cytomegalovirus-associated. Under in vitro conditions, three CMV-associated chains were confirmed as specific for CMV antigens. Most sequenced TCRs were rare (though some public TCRs occurred in many donors). In a later analysis, V- and J-gene trimming of beta chains associated with a DCLRE1C missense variant, replicated independently.

As regards this clone: Its antigen is undetermined.

Primers for the PCR totalled 60 Vbeta and 13 Jbeta. Profiling relied on immunoSEQ multiplex PCR, and the TCRdb table lists in-frame clones only, not all of them. The sample lists under 170,000 clones; approximately 85% were seen once. CDR3 length: 14 residues. The germline V gene has CDR1 SNHLY and CDR2 FYNNEI. V was shortened by 3 bases and J by 6 bases, with 9 bases between the two germline ends. The rearrangement links TRBV2 to TRBJ1-6, with D tentatively TRBD1 (5 bases). Sequenced material: PBMCs. This sequence originates from a man aged 50 or older in good health and CMV-seropositive. The CDR3 loop is CASSDQRGNSPLHF. CDR3 sequence (DNA): TGTGCCAGCAGTGACCAAAGGGGTAATTCACCCCTCCACTTT.